This T cell receptor beta chain was retrieved from a study of OX40 agonist ivuxolimab in advanced cancers. Study as a whole: Averaging 60 years in age, with a range of roughly 23 to 85, the cohort was approximately 83% male. Checkpoint inhibitors had been given previously to roughly 36% of patients.

The study, taken as a whole, reports: Some patients without response likewise showed low normalized clonal expansion.

With regard to this clone: Its antigen is unidentified.

Assay: immunoSEQ multiplex PCR; the TCRdb copy retains only in-frame clones and omits some. The sample lists some 29,000 clones, around 86% occurring once. With V trimmed by 3 bases and J by 4 bases, 9 bases remained unmatched. The CDR3 extends over 16 amino acids. Germline loops: CDR1 SGHAT, CDR2 FQNNGV. The sample was CD4+ or CD8+ T cells sorted from blood, taken in a trial of the OX40 agonist ivuxolimab. The clonotype comes from an adult with an advanced solid tumor such as melanoma, head and neck, liver or kidney cancer. This chain uses TRBV11-2 with TRBJ1-1, with 9 positions matching TRBD1. The CDR3 DNA reads as TGTGCCAGCAGCTTCATTCAGGACAGGGGAGGCACTGAAGCTTTCTTT. It translates to CASSFIQDRGGTEAFF.